The clone carrying this T cell receptor (beta chain) was counted a few times. This specimen belongs to a study of blood T cell repertoires in COVID-19. For the study at large: Whether acute or convalescent, the COVID-19 samples came from the United States, Italy and Spain.

Per the original methods: Cell counts per sample came from amplifying reference gene primers. Here immunoSEQ multiplex PCR was the method, and the copy in TCRdb shows in-frame clones only, minus some. That table supplies the V and J calls and clone size; D and trimming were determined from the DNA. The table records under 70,000 clones, 88% of them present only once. V gave up 2 bases and J gave up 5 bases, with 18 bases separating them. The germline V gene has CDR1 LNHNV and CDR2 YYDKDF (reference sequence). The CDR3 is 16 residues long. This study enrolled people aged 18 to 89 from about two dozen US geographic areas.

Sequenced sample: PBMCs or T cells enriched from blood (not recorded which). This receptor was identified in a woman between 35 and 50 years old who had recovered from COVID-19. The chain recombines TRBV15 with TRBJ1-1, with D tentatively TRBD1 (6 bases). The CDR3: CATSRSAGASTTEAFF. DNA of the CDR3: TGTGCCACCAGCAGAAGTGCAGGGGCTTCGACTACTGAAGCTTTCTTT.